These 13 T cell receptor beta chains were all obtained from the same sample, sequenced in a study of blood T cell repertoires in COVID-19. Produced via immunoSEQ multiplex PCR; TCRdb's table is partial and in-frame only. The data show approximately 110,000 clones, roughly 84% seen once. Specimen: peripheral blood. These receptors all stem from a woman aged 70-85 years who had recovered from COVID-19.

The chain is built from TRBV5-1 and TRBJ2-3; the D gene is possibly TRBD1 (6 bases). Germline assignment: CDR1 SGHRS and CDR2 YFSETQ. The CDR3 has 16 residues. V was trimmed by 5 bases and J by 2 bases, leaving 18 bases between them. For the CDR3, the DNA is TGCGCCAGCAGTTATTCTCCGGGACAAGACACAGATACGCAGTATTTT. It specifies CASSYSPGQDTDTQYF.

This clone has just one count. In nucleotides, the CDR3 is TGTGCCACTGGGGGGGCGAGGAACACCATATATTTT. Protein sequence: CATGGARNTIYF. This chain links TRBV7-2 with TRBJ1-3, with D perhaps TRBD1 (6 bases). Trimming left V 10 bases short and J 7 bases short, with 14 bases between. Germline V gives CDR1 SGHTA, CDR2 FQGNSA. This CDR3 is built from 12 residues.

Only one count was recorded for this clone. The chain links TRBV6-5 to TRBJ1-1; D uncertain. Germline V gene lookup returns CDR1 MNHEY and CDR2 SVGAGI. Trimming stripped 10 bases from V and 1 base from J, with 7 bases between. The CDR3 sequence is 11 residues long. CDR3 loop: CATYRNTEAFF. The CDR3 DNA sequence: TGTGCCACTTATCGGAACACTGAAGCTTTCTTT.

The V gene is TRBV7-2, the J gene TRBJ2-3; 15 nucleotides align to TRBD2. Germline V CDR1 and CDR2: SGHTA, FQGNSA. This CDR3 region has 16 residues. V gave up 3 bases and J gave up 10 bases; unmatched junction bases: 8. CDR3 in DNA: TGTGCCAGCAGCTTCCAGCCGGGACTAGCGGGAGGACCGCAGTATTTT. Translating it yields CASSFQPGLAGGPQYF. The full variable domain, with the rest looked up from reference TRBV7-2 and TRBJ2-3, is GAGVSQSPSNKVTEKGKDVELRCDPISGHTALYWYRQSLGQGLEFLIYFQGNSAPDKSGLPSDRFSAERTGGSVSTLTIQRTQQEDSAVYLCASSFQPGLAGGPQYFGPGTRLTVL.

The CDR3 here is CASSLLGGTEAFF. Here the CDR3 DNA reads TGCGCCAGCAGCTTGCTAGGGGGCACTGAAGCTTTCTTT. The chain combines TRBV5-1 with TRBJ1-1; D perhaps matches TRBD1 (6 bases). The CDR3 is 13 residues long. Germline V CDR1 and CDR2: SGHRS, YFSETQ. Trimming took 1 base from V and 4 from J, leaving 8 bases between them.

The chain employs TRBV5-4 and TRBJ2-7; possible D gene TRBD1, 5 bases. Per germline, CDR1 SGHNT and CDR2 YYREEE (reference sequence). This CDR3 region has 13 residues. Trimming removed 2 bases from V and 3 bases from J, with 9 bases in between. The CDR3 loop reads CASSFFDSYEQYF. The DNA for the CDR3 is TGTGCCAGCAGCTTCTTCGACAGCTACGAGCAGTACTTC.

The genes are TRBV27 and TRBJ1-1; tentatively, D is TRBD1 (6 bases). Germline V gene data show CDR1 as MNHEY and CDR2 as SMNVEV (reference sequence). The CDR3 runs to 16 residues. Trimming left V 5 bases short and J 0 bases short, with 16 bases between. CDR3 bases: TGTGCCAGCAGTCGATCTCACCAGGGGTTGAACACTGAAGCTTTCTTT. Protein product: CASSRSHQGLNTEAFF.

The chain links TRBV5-5 to TRBJ1-2; the D gene is possibly TRBD1 (5 bases). Trimming stripped 4 bases from V and 0 bases from J, with 16 bases between. Germline-derived CDR1 and CDR2 are SGHKS and YYEKEE (reference sequence). The CDR3 consists of 16 residues. This chain's CDR3 is CASSTSPDSTNYGYTF. CDR3 DNA: TGTGCCAGCAGCACCTCTCCCGACAGCACTAACTATGGCTACACCTTC.

The V gene is TRBV5-6, the J gene TRBJ1-2, with unresolved D. The V gene's germline CDR1 is SGHDT and CDR2 YYEEEE. The V and J ends lost 4 bases and 0 bases respectively, with 10 bases between them. The CDR3 is made up of 14 amino acids. The CDR3 bases are TGTGCCAGCAGCCCCGGAGCCGCTAACTATGGCTACACCTTC. Its translation is CASSPGAANYGYTF. The full variable domain, completed using reference TRBV5-6 and TRBJ1-2, is DAGVTQSPTHLIKTRGQQVTLRCSPKSGHDTVSWYQQALGQGPQFIFQYYEEEERQRGNFPDRFSGHQFPNYSSELNVNALLLGDSALYLCASSPGAANYGYTFGSGTRLTVV.

V is TRBV24-1 and J is TRBJ1-2; no clear D gene. Between the trimmed V and J ends, which lost 3 bases and 7 bases, there was a span of 5 bases. The CDR3 loop spans 11 amino acids. Germline CDR1 reads KGHDR; CDR2 reads SFDVKD. CDR3 DNA sequence: TGTGCCACCAGTGATCCCCTTGGCTACACCTTC. It codes for CATSDPLGYTF.

The CDR3 nucleotides read TGTGCCTCCAGGGCATCCGGCTACGAGCAGTACTTC. Amino acid sequence: CASRASGYEQYF. The V call is TRBV10-3, the J call TRBJ2-7, with a tentative D call TRBD1 (5 bases). The CDR3 has 12 amino acids. CDR1 is ENHRY, CDR2 SYGVKD, per germline. V gave up 11 bases and J gave up 3 bases, with 14 bases separating them.

This clone showed up just once. The rearrangement uses TRBV28 and TRBJ2-5; no clear D. Trimming cost V 6 bases and J 5 bases, with 7 bases left between them. CDR1 and CDR2 (germline): MDHEN, SYDVKM. CDR3 length: 11 residues. CDR3 bases: TGTGCCAGCAGACTATCCGAGACCCAGTACTTC. Translated: CASRLSETQYF.

V gene TRBV3-1 (or the pseudogene TRBV3-2) combines with J gene TRBJ2-5; D perhaps matches TRBD2 (5 bases). V lost 1 base to trimming and J lost 7 bases, with 13 bases between them. CDR1 and CDR2 (germline): LGHDT, YNNKEL (reference sequence). The CDR3 runs to 14 residues. CDR3 protein: CASSQAALGGTQYF. In DNA, the CDR3 is TGTGCCAGCAGCCAAGCCGCCCTCGGAGGGACCCAGTACTTC.